This TCR beta chain was captured by sequencing in a study of blood T cell repertoires in COVID-19. Background on the study: The analysed material was cDNA or gDNA that came from T cells, B-cell-depleted T cells, or PBMCs.

Assay: immunoSEQ multiplex PCR; the TCRdb copy retains only in-frame clones and omits some. The data show approximately 230,000 clones, with around 80% seen just once and 4% to 4.5% held by the top ten. Sequences were obtained from peripheral blood. The receptor's source is a woman aged 40 to 50 with active or convalescent COVID-19.

The CDR3 loop is CASLPQGPSGNTIYF. The CDR3 DNA reads as TGCGCCAGCTTACCACAGGGACCCTCTGGAAACACCATATATTTT. This chain connects TRBV10-2 to TRBJ1-3; possible D gene TRBD1, 6 bases. V was clipped by 8 bases and J by 0 bases, with 14 bases between them. CDR1 is WSHSY, CDR2 SAAADI, per germline. The CDR3 consists of 15 residues.